The rows below give T cell receptor beta chains drawn from one sample of a study of OX40 agonist ivuxolimab in advanced cancers. Method: immunoSEQ multiplex PCR; TCRdb's copy keeps in-frame clones and lacks some. The sample lists 45,000 to 60,000 clones, roughly 80% occurring once. The sequencing here drew on CD4+ or CD8+ T cells sorted from blood, taken in a trial of the OX40 agonist ivuxolimab. These TCRs come from an adult with an advanced solid tumor such as melanoma, head and neck, liver or kidney cancer. The conserved cysteine and the conserved F or W are not part of the CDR3 here. The size field is filled for only some rows; it gives once, few, many or a size class.

CDR3	size	V	J
ASSLRGGTGGVGSSAF	NA	TRBV4-1	TRBJ1-1
ASSLEQGFLYEQY	NA	TRBV5-1	TRBJ2-7
ASSSPQHTGELF	once	TRBV5-1	TRBJ2-2
ASSNGGTPHTDTQY	NA	TRBV21-1	TRBJ2-3
ASSLGPSSYEQY	NA	TRBV5-5	TRBJ2-7
ASTLGGSHHEQY	NA	TRBV28	TRBJ2-7
ASSSVVLDKSYGYT	once	TRBV7-9	TRBJ1-2
ASRQGEGYT	few	TRBV19	TRBJ1-2
ASGIGSTDTQY	NA	TRBV5-1	TRBJ2-3
ASGLTPIRTGGTYGYT	NA	TRBV12-5	TRBJ1-2
ASSNRGKNTEAF	NA	TRBV6-1	TRBJ1-1
SVAGSNNSPLH	NA	TRBV29-1	TRBJ1-6
ASRAGNEKLF	NA	TRBV5-1	TRBJ1-4